Below, 30 T cell receptor beta chains from the same sample are listed, as sequenced in a study of technical replicates of blood from several donors (dated by TCRdb to the late 2010s). Library generation was performed with the immunoSEQ multiplex PCR assay. As stored in TCRdb, this immuneACCESS dataset retains in-frame rearrangements with V and J assigned. A fraction of the clones does not appear; measured against another copy, unresolved V genes explain less than half of the discrepancy, and the remainder lacks a known reason. In all, the sample holds about 85,000 clones, and roughly 94% of those were seen once. Less than 0.25% of the sample is held by the ten biggest clonotypes. The specimen was T cells isolated from PBMCs. These TCRs come from a human donor in good health.

This rearrangement joins TRBV5-8 to TRBJ1-2; 9 bases agree with TRBD1. J gave up 8 bases and V 5 bases, and 10 bases lay outside the gene matches. Germline lookup yields CDR1 SGHTS and CDR2 YDEGEE. The CDR3 covers 14 residues. The CDR3 nucleotides are TGTGCCAGCAGTCGGGACAGGGCATCCTGGGGCTACACCTTC. Its protein is CASSRDRASWGYTF.

The chain is built from TRBV19 and TRBJ2-5, with 8 bases matching TRBD1. The CDR3 is 13 amino acids. With V trimmed by 6 bases and J by 5 bases, 5 bases remained unmatched. Germline V gives CDR1 LNHDA, CDR2 SQIVND (reference sequence). The DNA of the CDR3 is TGTGCCAGTAGCACAGGGGGTAGGGAGACCCAGTACTTC. It yields the protein CASSTGGRETQYF.

The V call is TRBV12-5, the J call TRBJ2-2; possibly TRBD1 for D (6 bases). The CDR3 has 16 residues. V was trimmed by 6 bases and J by 0 bases, leaving 14 bases between them. The germline gives CDR1 LGHNT, CDR2 FRNRAP. The CDR3 nucleotides are TGTGCTAGTGGAGGCCCCGGACAGACGAACACCGGGGAGCTGTTTTTT. Its translation: CASGGPGQTNTGELFF.

The chain uses TRBV5-1 and TRBJ1-5, with D perhaps TRBD1 (5 bases). From germline, CDR1 is SGHRS and CDR2 YFSETQ. V shed 4 bases and J shed 7 bases, with 12 bases lying between them. The CDR3 runs to 13 residues. The CDR3 reads CASSPTGLQPQHF. For the CDR3, the DNA is TGCGCCAGCAGCCCTACAGGTCTACAGCCCCAGCATTTT.

The J gene is TRBJ2-3, the V gene TRBV7-9; 11 positions match TRBD1. This CDR3 is 17 amino acids long. The V segment lost 3 bases and the J segment 5 bases; nucleotides outside the gene matches: 10. Germline V CDR1 and CDR2: SEHNR, FQNEAQ (reference sequence). CDR3 in amino acids: CASSFREGQGEGDTQYF. CDR3 DNA sequence: TGTGCCAGCAGCTTCCGCGAGGGACAGGGGGAAGGAGATACGCAGTATTTT.

V usage is TRBV7-9 and J usage is TRBJ2-2; D unclear. V lost 6 bases, J lost 6 bases, and 8 bases lay in between. This CDR3 contains 12 residues. Germline V lookup: CDR1 SEHNR, CDR2 FQNEAQ (reference sequence). The CDR3 DNA is TGTGCCAGCAGTCGTAGTCCCGGGGAGCTGTTTTTT. Encoded protein: CASSRSPGELFF. The full variable domain, rest sourced from reference TRBV7-9 and TRBJ2-2, is DTGVSQNPRHKITKRGQNVTFRCDPISEHNRLYWYRQTLGQGPEFLTYFQNEAQLEKSRLLSDRFSAERPKGSFSTLEIQRTEQGDSAMYLCASSRSPGELFFGEGSRLTVL.

This chain connects TRBV5-1 to TRBJ2-5; 7 nucleotides agree with TRBD2. V dropped 1 base and J dropped 1; count of bases not matched to a gene: 7. CDR3 size: 16 residues. CDR1 and CDR2 from the germline V gene are SGHRS and YFSETQ. In DNA, the CDR3 is TGCGCCAGCAGCTTGTTCGGGGGGTTCGGCCAAGAGACCCAGTACTTC. Encoded protein: CASSLFGGFGQETQYF. The variable domain in full, with the rest retrieved from reference TRBV5-1 and TRBJ2-5, is KAGVTQTPRYLIKTRGQQVTLSCSPISGHRSVSWYQQTPGQGLQFLFEYFSETQRNKGNFPGRFSGRQFSNSRSEMNVSTLELGDSALYLCASSLFGGFGQETQYFGPGTRLLVL.

The V gene is TRBV28, the J gene TRBJ2-1; the match to TRBD2 covers 9 bases. Germline V lookup: CDR1 MDHEN, CDR2 SYDVKM. The CDR3 is 19 residues long. The trim removed 1 base at V and 4 bases at J, leaving 14 bases unmatched. This chain's CDR3 is CASSLLTSGREMAYNEQFF. DNA for the CDR3: TGTGCCAGCAGTTTATTGACTAGCGGCAGGGAGATGGCTTACAATGAGCAGTTCTTC.

The chain is built from TRBV30 and TRBJ2-5; the D is unclear. Germline assignment: CDR1 GTSNPN and CDR2 SVGIG (reference sequence). Trimming took 0 bases from V and 5 from J, leaving 7 bases between them. The CDR3 sequence is 12 residues long. The DNA for the CDR3 is TGTGCCTGGAGTGTTCTCGGGGAGACCCAGTACTTC. This encodes CAWSVLGETQYF.

This clone was detected only once. The CDR3 protein is CASSSDSYEQYF. In nucleotides, the CDR3 is TGCGCCAGCAGCTCGGACTCGTACGAGCAGTACTTC. The chain couples TRBV5-1 to TRBJ2-7, with D possibly matching TRBD2 (5 bases). CDR1 and CDR2 (germline): SGHRS, YFSETQ. V lost 3 bases and J 4 bases, leaving 8 bases between the germline ends. The CDR3 runs 12 residues. The variable domain in full, with the rest retrieved from reference TRBV5-1 and TRBJ2-7, is KAGVTQTPRYLIKTRGQQVTLSCSPISGHRSVSWYQQTPGQGLQFLFEYFSETQRNKGNFPGRFSGRQFSNSRSEMNVSTLELGDSALYLCASSSDSYEQYFGPGTRLTVT.

Concerning this clone itself: One junction end disagrees with the germline gene, perhaps due to a read error. The gene calls are TRBV2 and TRBJ2-7; 11 bases align to TRBD2. CDR1 and CDR2 from the germline V gene are SNHLY and FYNNEI. The CDR3 spans 11 residues. The CDR3 coding sequence is TGTGCCAGCAGTCCCGGGACTAGCGGTATCTTC. Translating gives CASSPGTSGIF.

The chain combines TRBV7-6 with TRBJ2-1, with D perhaps TRBD2 (7 bases). This CDR3 spans 16 amino acids. Deletions cut 1 base from V and 6 bases from J, with 16 bases between. Germline V CDR1 and CDR2: SGHVS, FNYEAQ. The CDR3 loop is CASSLEGGAWSNEQFF. The CDR3 bases are TGTGCCAGCAGCTTAGAGGGGGGGGCCTGGTCCAATGAGCAGTTCTTC.

This clone was detected once. The V gene is TRBV5-4, the J gene TRBJ2-7; D may be TRBD2 (5 bases). CDR1 and CDR2 (germline): SGHNT, YYREEE (reference sequence). With 3 bases removed from V and 2 bases from J, the gap between germline ends came to 12 bases. The CDR3 sequence is 14 residues long. The CDR3 here is CASSSPGDPYEQYF. Written as DNA, the CDR3 is TGTGCCAGCAGCTCGCCCGGGGATCCCTACGAGCAGTACTTC.

The chain couples TRBV6-1 to TRBJ1-1, with 8 nucleotides matching TRBD1. The CDR3 has 14 residues. Germline V gene data show CDR1 as MNHNS and CDR2 as SASEGT. V was pared by 6 bases and J by 10 bases, with 13 bases of the junction left unmatched. The CDR3 DNA reads as TGTGCCAGCAGAAAGGACAGGGACTCACTTGCAGCTTTCTTT. Translation: CASRKDRDSLAAFF.

This sequence joins TRBV15 and TRBJ2-7; a possible D gene is TRBD1 (6 bases). The ends were cut back, 2 bases at V and 2 bases at J, with 13 bases in the middle. The germline V gene encodes CDR1 LNHNV and CDR2 YYDKDF (reference sequence). The CDR3 is made up of 15 amino acids. The CDR3 DNA is TGTGCCACCAGCAGAACTTTACAGGGAACCTACGAGCAGTACTTC. Translating it yields CATSRTLQGTYEQYF.

The chain has TRBV10-1 and TRBJ1-1; D remains unclear. In germline, CDR1 is WNHNN, CDR2 SYGVQD (reference sequence). The CDR3 totals 15 residues. Trimming left V 0 bases short and J 4 bases short, with 12 bases between. The CDR3 protein is CASSESGGLITEAFF. The CDR3 nucleotides are TGCGCCAGCAGTGAGTCAGGCGGCTTGATCACTGAAGCTTTCTTT.

The table lists this clone with a count of one. V is TRBV5-1 and J is TRBJ2-3, with 10 positions matching TRBD1. J was trimmed by 6 bases and V by 0 bases; bases with no gene match: 1. CDR1 is SGHRS and CDR2 is YFSETQ in the germline V gene. There are 14 residues in the CDR3. CDR3: CASSLGGQGDTQYF. CDR3 in DNA: TGCGCCAGCAGCTTGGGGGGACAGGGGGATACGCAGTATTTT.

V is TRBV4-1 and J is TRBJ2-1, with 12 bases fitting TRBD2. V was pared by 0 bases and J by 2 bases, with 8 bases of the junction left unmatched. From germline, CDR1 is MGHRA and CDR2 YSYEKL. CDR3 length: 19 residues. The chain's CDR3 is CASSQDRLAGGPTYNEQFF. Written as DNA, the CDR3 is TGCGCCAGCAGCCAAGACCGTCTAGCGGGGGGGCCAACCTACAATGAGCAGTTCTTC.

This chain connects TRBV9 to TRBJ2-3; TRBD2 is a possible D gene (6 bases). This CDR3 is 15 amino acids long. The germline V gene encodes CDR1 SGDLS and CDR2 YYNGEE. V was cut by 3 bases and J by 4 bases, with 15 bases left in between. The CDR3 loop is CASSGAGALADTQYF. The CDR3 DNA sequence: TGTGCCAGCAGCGGAGCGGGCGCTCTCGCAGATACGCAGTATTTT.

The chain has TRBV5-6 and TRBJ2-7; tentatively, D is TRBD2 (5 bases). From germline, CDR1 is SGHDT and CDR2 YYEEEE. The CDR3 length is 14 residues. The V end was cut by 3 bases, the J end by 0 bases, with 10 bases between. CDR3 DNA: TGTGCCAGCAGCTCTCACGGACTCTCCTACGAGCAGTACTTC. Translation gives CASSSHGLSYEQYF.

The CDR3 DNA follows: TGTGCCAGCATAAGTGTTAGCGGGGGCCTTCTTCAGTACTTC. Translated: CASISVSGGLLQYF. The chain recombines TRBV6-4 with TRBJ2-5; 9 nucleotides line up with TRBD2. The germline V gene encodes CDR1 MRHNA and CDR2 SNTAGT. The CDR3 loop spans 14 amino acids. V shed 7 bases and J 11 bases; nucleotides not matched to a gene: 14.

There are a few counts of this clone. The J gene is TRBJ2-1, the V gene TRBV29-1; 8 bases are a match to TRBD2. The CDR3 extends over 14 amino acids. J was trimmed by 6 bases and V by 6 bases; bases with no gene match: 10. Germline V gene sequence: CDR1 SQVTM, CDR2 ANQGSEA. The CDR3: CSVYSGKGGNEQFF. The CDR3 DNA reads TGCAGCGTATATAGCGGGAAGGGGGGCAATGAGCAGTTCTTC.

The chain links TRBV19 to TRBJ1-1; TRBD1 aligns across 9 bases. This CDR3 is built from 19 residues. Germline trimming cut 0 bases from V and 0 bases from J; bases unmatched to any gene: 11. Germline V gene lookup returns CDR1 LNHDA and CDR2 SQIVND (reference sequence). The CDR3 sequence is CASSIDGTGSRVLNTEAFF. In DNA form, the CDR3 reads TGTGCCAGTAGTATAGACGGGACAGGGTCACGGGTTCTGAACACTGAAGCTTTCTTT.

This clone showed up just a few times. The rearrangement joins TRBV5-1 to TRBJ2-5, with D possibly being TRBD1 (5 bases). The V end lost 0 bases, the J end lost 4 bases, and 13 bases lay between the germline ends. CDR3 length: 15 amino acids. CDR1 SGHRS and CDR2 YFSETQ come from the germline V gene. As DNA, the CDR3 is TGCGCCAGCAGCTTGGCAGGGAACGCCGGAGAGACCCAGTACTTC. It is translated as CASSLAGNAGETQYF.

This chain links TRBV28 with TRBJ1-2; 10 positions match TRBD1. Trimming at V came to 5 bases and at J to 4 bases, leaving 7 bases not matched to a gene. Germline lookup yields CDR1 MDHEN and CDR2 SYDVKM. This CDR3 contains 15 residues. This chain's CDR3 is CASSLGTGVGYGYTF. The DNA of the CDR3 is TGTGCCAGCAGTCTCGGGACAGGGGTAGGCTATGGCTACACCTTC.

The genes are TRBV27 and TRBJ1-2, with D unresolved. Germline V lookup: CDR1 MNHEY, CDR2 SMNVEV (reference sequence). V dropped 4 bases and J dropped 5 bases, with 14 bases sitting between them. The CDR3 runs to 14 residues. Written as DNA, the CDR3 is TGTGCCAGCAGTTACCGCGGGCTAGGGTATGGCTACACCTTC. Protein product: CASSYRGLGYGYTF.

A single count supports this clone. The chain has TRBV28 and TRBJ2-6; 7 bases fit TRBD1. CDR1 is MDHEN and CDR2 is SYDVKM in the germline V gene. CDR3 length equals 16 residues. V gave up 3 bases and J gave up 4 bases; unmatched junction bases: 6. The CDR3 DNA reads TGTGCCAGCAGTTTGACAGGGTTTTCAGGGGCCAACGTCCTGACTTTC. It codes for CASSLTGFSGANVLTF.

The chain employs TRBV9 and TRBJ1-1; D is unclear. Germline CDR1 SGDLS, CDR2 YYNGEE. This CDR3 comprises 13 residues. Between the trimmed V and J ends, which lost 3 bases and 2 bases, there was a span of 8 bases. The CDR3 region has the DNA TGTGCCAGCAGCGCACGGGAAAACACTGAAGCTTTCTTT. Translated, it gives CASSARENTEAFF.

J is TRBJ1-5 and V is TRBV2; 12 bases map to TRBD1. CDR3 size: 15 residues. CDR1 is SNHLY and CDR2 is FYNNEI in the germline V gene. The ends lost 7 bases at V and 5 bases at J; junction bases unmatched: 6. The CDR3 spells CASKRDRGRYQPQHF. CDR3 coding DNA: TGTGCCAGCAAAAGGGACAGGGGGCGATATCAGCCCCAGCATTTT.

The rearrangement links TRBV5-1 to TRBJ1-6; D gene ambiguous. The V gene's germline CDR1 is SGHRS and CDR2 YFSETQ. The CDR3 loop spans 13 amino acids. Trimming pared 5 bases from V and 7 bases from J, leaving 10 bases between. The CDR3 sequence is CASSPDINSPLHF. The CDR3 bases are TGCGCCAGCAGTCCAGACATCAATTCACCCCTCCACTTT.